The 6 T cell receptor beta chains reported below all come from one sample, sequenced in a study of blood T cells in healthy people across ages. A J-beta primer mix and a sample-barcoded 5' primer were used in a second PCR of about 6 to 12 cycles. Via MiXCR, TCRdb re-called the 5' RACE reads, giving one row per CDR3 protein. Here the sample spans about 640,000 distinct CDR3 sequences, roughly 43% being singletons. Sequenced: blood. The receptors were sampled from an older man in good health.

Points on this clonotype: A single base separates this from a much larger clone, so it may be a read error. The CDR3 here is CASSQATVPYEQYF. CDR3 in DNA: TGTGCCAGCAGCCAGGCTACCGTACCCTACGAGCAGTACTTC. The chain has TRBV4-2 and TRBJ2-7; D ambiguous. The CDR3 covers 14 residues. V was shortened by 3 bases and J by 2 bases, with 11 bases between the two germline ends. CDR1 is LGHNA and CDR2 is YNFKEQ in the germline V gene.

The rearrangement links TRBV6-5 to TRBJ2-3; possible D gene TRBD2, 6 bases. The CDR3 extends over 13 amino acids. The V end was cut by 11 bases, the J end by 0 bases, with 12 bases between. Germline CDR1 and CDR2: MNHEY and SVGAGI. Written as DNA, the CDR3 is TGTGCCGCAGGAGGGCTGAGCACAGATACGCAGTATTTT. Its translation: CAAGGLSTDTQYF.

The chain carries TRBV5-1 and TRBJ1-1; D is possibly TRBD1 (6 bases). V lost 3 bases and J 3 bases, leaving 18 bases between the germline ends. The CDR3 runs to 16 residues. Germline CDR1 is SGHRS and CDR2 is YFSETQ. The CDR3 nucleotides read TGCGCCAGCAGCTCTCCTCGGGGGCCCCTGGACACTGAAGCTTTCTTT. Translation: CASSSPRGPLDTEAFF.

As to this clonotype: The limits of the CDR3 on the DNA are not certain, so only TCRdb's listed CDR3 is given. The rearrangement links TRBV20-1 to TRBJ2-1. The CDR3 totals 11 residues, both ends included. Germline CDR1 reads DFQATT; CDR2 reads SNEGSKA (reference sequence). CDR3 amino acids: CSAVAVGITFF.

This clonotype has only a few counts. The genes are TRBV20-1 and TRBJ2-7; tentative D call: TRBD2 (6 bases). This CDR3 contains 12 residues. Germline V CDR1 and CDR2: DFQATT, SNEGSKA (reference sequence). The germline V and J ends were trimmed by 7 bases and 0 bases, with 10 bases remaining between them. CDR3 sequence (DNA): TGCAGTGTTGGAGGGGACTCCTACGAGCAGTACTTC. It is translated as CSVGGDSYEQYF.

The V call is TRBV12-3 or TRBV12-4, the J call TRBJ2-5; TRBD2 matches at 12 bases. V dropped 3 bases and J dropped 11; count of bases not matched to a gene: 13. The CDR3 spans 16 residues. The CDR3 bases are TGTGCCAGCAGTTTTCAGCTAGCGGGAGGGAGGAATGAGCAGTACTTC. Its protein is CASSFQLAGGRNEQYF.